This T cell receptor beta chain emerged from a study of blood T cell repertoires in COVID-19 (TCRdb year 2020). Looking at the study overall: Collaborator samples came from the United States, Italy and Spain and covered acute and convalescent phases of COVID-19. The prospective study material was composed of cDNA or gDNA derived from T cells, B-cell-depleted T cells, or PBMCs. Subjects who had been exposed to COVID-19, were actively infected with it, or had recovered from it provided the deeply sampled blood TCRbeta repertoires that made up the dataset. The repertoires were released in a freely available public database meant as a resource for research on the immune response to SARS-CoV-2. The samples were drawn from the first 160 participants of the ongoing ImmuneRACE study and from some 1,300 subjects provided by 6 global collaborators. Nearly every sample came with metadata listing a de-identified subject ID, COVID-19 status, age in years and sex. Where available, HLA class I and class II types were obtained from metadata supplied by the sample provider rather than from assay-based typing. Paper-wide results and their limitations: The amount of clinical and demographic metadata varied by source and participant and was provided uncurated.

The CDR3 starts with the cysteine, ends with the phenylalanine, and has 13 residues. Only the CDR3 DNA stays, 39 bases, in frame from base 1. V is cut back by 4 bases and J by 3 bases, with 1 base in the junction unmatched. CDR1 and CDR2 are drawn from the germline V gene (reference sequence): LNHDA, SQIVND. TCRbeta CDR3 regions were amplified from genomic DNA using the immunoSEQ Assay, a bias-controlled multiplex PCR. Turning to the authors' computational methods: Within the assay, amplification of reference gene primers was used to estimate how many nucleated cells each sample contained. To quantify the absolute abundance of each unique TCRbeta CDR3 rearrangement, sequence reads were collapsed and filtered. For each sample, productive Simpson clonality was calculated as the square root of Simpson's diversity index over productive rearrangements. TCRdb carries this immuneACCESS record with in-frame sequences only. Its versions omit some clonotypes, under half of them owing to an unresolved V gene in the studies checked, with the rest unexplained. V and J calls and clone size follow that table, whereas D and trimming were derived from the DNA. This sample lists under 150,000 clones; roughly 84% were detected once. The ten most abundant clones make up less than 3.5% of the sample.

Of note for this clone: Its antigen target is currently unknown. Base qualities are missing; no much larger clone stands one base away.

Collaborating institutions collected whole blood in K2EDTA tubes following their own protocols. Collaborator samples were shipped for TCRbeta analysis as frozen whole blood, isolated PBMCs, or DNA extracted from either sample type. This clonotype was sampled from a man in his forties or fifties with acute or convalescent COVID-19. The sequencing input was peripheral blood. The chain joins TRBV19 to TRBJ1-2, with TRBD1 identical over 8 junction bases. The DNA sequence is given as TGTGCCAGTAGTAACAGGGGGGACTATGGCTACACCTTC. Its protein reads: CASSNRGDYGYTF. Joined to the reference TRBV19 and TRBJ1-2 proteins, this CDR3 gives the full variable domain: DGGITQSPKYLFRKEGQNVTLSCEQNLNHDAMYWYRQDPGQGLRLIYYSQIVNDFQKGDIAEGYSVSREKKESFPLTVTSAQKNPTAFYLCASSNRGDYGYTFGSGTRLTVV.